This paragraph covers one T cell receptor (beta chain) sequence. The sample comes from a study of blood T cell repertoires in COVID-19. Study-level background: Sources were T cells, B-cell-depleted T cells, or PBMCs; the material itself was cDNA or gDNA.

The length of the CDR3 is 16 residues. V lost 0 bases and J lost 6, with 17 bases in between. Per the germline V gene, CDR1 is LNHNV and CDR2 is YYDKDF (reference sequence). Original processing notes: Estimation of nucleated cell counts was performed using reference gene primer amplification. Assay used: immunoSEQ multiplex PCR; TCRdb lists only in-frame clones, some missing. Clone size and V and J calls were adopted from that table, with D and trimming inferred from the DNA. Among approximately 130,000 clones listed, around 76% were seen once. The chain couples TRBV15 to TRBJ2-5, with D perhaps TRBD2 (5 bases). What was sequenced was peripheral blood. The origin of this receptor is a human donor in a cohort sampled during active COVID-19. CDR3 nucleotide sequence: TGTGCCACCAGCAGAGATCGTTTGGGAGCTTGGAAGACCCAGTACTTC. Its protein product is CATSRDRLGAWKTQYF.